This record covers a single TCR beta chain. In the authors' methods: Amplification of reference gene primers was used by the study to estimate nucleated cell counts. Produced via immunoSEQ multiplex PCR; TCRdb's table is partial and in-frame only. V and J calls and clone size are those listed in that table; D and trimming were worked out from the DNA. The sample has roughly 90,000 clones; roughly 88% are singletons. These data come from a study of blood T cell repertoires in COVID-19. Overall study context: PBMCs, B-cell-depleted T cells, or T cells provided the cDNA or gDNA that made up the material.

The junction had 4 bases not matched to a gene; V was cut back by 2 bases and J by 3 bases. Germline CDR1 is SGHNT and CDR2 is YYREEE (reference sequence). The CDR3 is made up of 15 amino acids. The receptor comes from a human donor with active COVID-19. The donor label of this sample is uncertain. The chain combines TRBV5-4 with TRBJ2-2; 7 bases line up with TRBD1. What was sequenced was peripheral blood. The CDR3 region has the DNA TGTGCCAGCAGCTTAGGGGGCGGTTACACCGGGGAGCTGTTTTTT. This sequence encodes CASSLGGGYTGELFF.